Shown below are 23 T cell receptor beta chains from a single sample sequenced in a study of CD8 T cells in ankylosing spondylitis (dated by TCRdb to between 2016 and 2019). Preparation of the library involved 5' RACE. The instrument was an Illumina HiSeq 2500. Using fastp at Q25 and MiXCR, TCRdb reprocessed the public reads and kept productive beta chains. When rows share a CDR3 protein, they turn into one entry using the most common DNA and genes. The sample profile shows 150,000 to 200,000 distinct CDR3 sequences; about 16% of them were found once. The top ten hold roughly 8% of the sample. What was sequenced was blood, either unsorted or a sorted T cell fraction (not recorded which). The receptor set was obtained from a male donor with ankylosing spondylitis or in good health (not recorded which).

V is TRBV5-1 and J is TRBJ2-1; 13 bases map to TRBD2. This CDR3 is built from 15 residues. V trimming: 1 base; J trimming: 9 bases; junction bases outside the gene matches: 4. The germline V gene has CDR1 SGHRS and CDR2 YFSETQ. Here the CDR3 reads CASSLTSGRAGEQFF. In DNA form, the CDR3 reads TGCGCCAGCAGCTTGACTAGCGGGAGGGCGGGTGAGCAGTTCTTC.

There are many counts of this clonotype. The genes are TRBV10-3 and TRBJ1-1; unclear D gene. Germline lookup yields CDR1 ENHRY and CDR2 SYGVKD. With 11 bases removed from V and 4 bases from J, the gap between germline ends came to 20 bases. The length of the CDR3 is 14 residues. The CDR3 region is CAAGHPAMATEAFF. CDR3 DNA sequence: TGTGCCGCCGGCCATCCGGCCATGGCCACTGAAGCTTTCTTT.

This clonotype was observed a handful of times. The chain uses TRBV5-5 and TRBJ2-4, with D perhaps matching TRBD2 (5 bases). The CDR3 extends over 12 amino acids. Trimming took off 2 bases at V and 8 bases at J, with 8 bases between the two ends. The germline V gene encodes CDR1 SGHKS and CDR2 YYEKEE (reference sequence). In DNA, the CDR3 is TGTGCCAGCAGCTTTCAGAGGGACATTCAGTACTTC. Its protein is CASSFQRDIQYF.

This clonotype turned up a few times. This chain uses TRBV6-5 with TRBJ2-7; D possibly corresponds to TRBD1 (6 bases). Trimming left V 5 bases short and J 10 bases short, with 18 bases between. The CDR3 consists of 13 residues. Germline lookup yields CDR1 MNHEY and CDR2 SVGAGI. The CDR3 DNA reads as TGTGCCAGCAGTAGAACTCAAGGACAGACTCAGTACTTC. This codes for CASSRTQGQTQYF.

The sample holds many counts of this clonotype. This chain connects TRBV5-1 to TRBJ2-2; no clear D gene. This CDR3 is 15 amino acids long. With 0 bases removed from V and 4 bases from J, the gap between germline ends came to 10 bases. Germline values: CDR1 SGHRS, CDR2 YFSETQ. The CDR3, as DNA: TGCGCCAGCAGCTTGGTTGGGATCTCCACCGGGGAGCTGTTTTTT. It codes for CASSLVGISTGELFF.

The genes are TRBV18 and TRBJ1-1; the D gene is possibly TRBD1 (6 bases). This CDR3 comprises 14 residues. V shed 3 bases and J shed 4 bases, with 12 bases lying between them. Germline V gives CDR1 KGHSH, CDR2 LQKENI. CDR3 sequence reads: CASSPIQGGTEAFF. The CDR3 nucleotides are TGTGCCAGCTCACCGATACAGGGTGGCACTGAAGCTTTCTTT.

The chain has TRBV6-1 and TRBJ1-1; D gene unclear. This CDR3 contains 14 residues. V was cut by 5 bases and J by 8 bases, with 18 bases left in between. Germline V lookup: CDR1 MNHNS, CDR2 SASEGT. CDR3 sequence: CASSPTFTETEAFF. The CDR3, as DNA: TGTGCCAGCAGTCCCACCTTTACCGAGACAGAAGCTTTCTTT.

This clonotype appeared a few times. This chain uses TRBV27 with TRBJ2-2; no clear D. Trimming removed 8 bases from V and 9 bases from J, with 19 bases in between. The CDR3 has 14 residues. Germline CDR1 reads MNHEY; CDR2 reads SMNVEV (reference sequence). CDR3 residues: CASGRDLTARELFF. The CDR3 nucleotides read TGTGCCAGCGGACGAGATTTAACGGCTAGGGAGCTGTTTTTT.

This clonotype was seen at least ten times. This rearrangement joins TRBV27 to TRBJ2-2; no definite D call. CDR3 size: 16 residues. V was trimmed by 8 bases and J by 0 bases, leaving 16 bases between them. Germline CDR1 is MNHEY and CDR2 is SMNVEV (reference sequence). The chain's CDR3 is CASGLGPFANTGELFF. The CDR3 nucleotides read TGTGCCAGCGGCCTTGGACCCTTCGCGAACACCGGGGAGCTGTTTTTT.

V and J are TRBV20-1 and TRBJ2-2; D gene ambiguous. Germline-derived CDR1 and CDR2 are DFQATT and SNEGSKA (reference sequence). The CDR3 covers 15 residues. Trimming pared 0 bases from V and 5 bases from J, leaving 13 bases between. CDR3 sequence: CSARDHVKRTGELFF. As DNA, the CDR3 is TGCAGTGCTAGAGATCACGTAAAAAGGACCGGGGAGCTGTTTTTT.

This clonotype was seen repeatedly, ten times or more. The chain combines TRBV6-1 with TRBJ2-7, with D maybe TRBD2 (5 bases). The V gene's germline CDR1 is MNHNS and CDR2 SASEGT. The CDR3 is made up of 14 amino acids. The germline V and J ends were trimmed by 6 bases and 3 bases, with 15 bases remaining between them. DNA of the CDR3: TGTGCCAGCAGGGACGGGATCGAGAACTACGAGCAGTACTTC. Translated: CASRDGIENYEQYF.

This clonotype was seen repeatedly, ten times or more. The CDR3 DNA is TGCAGCGTTGAAGATGGGGGTGTTACGCAGTATTTT. It is translated as CSVEDGGVTQYF. The chain couples TRBV29-1 to TRBJ2-3; either TRBD1 or TRBD2 may supply D (5 bases each). V lost 0 bases and J lost 8, with 9 bases in between. The germline gives CDR1 SQVTM, CDR2 ANQGSEA. The CDR3 sequence is 12 residues long.

This clonotype was counted at least ten times. V and J are TRBV9 and TRBJ2-3, with D perhaps matching TRBD1 or TRBD2 (5 bases each). CDR3 length: 15 amino acids. CDR1 is SGDLS and CDR2 is YYNGEE in the germline V gene. V dropped 0 bases and J dropped 1 base, with 9 bases sitting between them. Here the CDR3 DNA reads TGTGCCAGCAGCGTAGTAAGGGGAGGCACAGATACGCAGTATTTT. Translation gives CASSVVRGGTDTQYF.

This clonotype showed up just once. The chain is built from TRBV19 and TRBJ2-2; D uncertain. With 3 bases removed from V and 0 bases from J, the gap between germline ends came to 5 bases. CDR1 is LNHDA and CDR2 is SQIVND in the germline V gene (reference sequence). The CDR3 loop spans 14 amino acids. The DNA of the CDR3 is TGTGCCAGTAGTATGGGAACGAACACCGGGGAGCTGTTTTTT. It codes for CASSMGTNTGELFF.

This clonotype was detected a few times. The chain combines TRBV18 with TRBJ2-3, with D possibly TRBD2 on 5 matching bases. Trimming shortened V by 2 bases and J by 2 bases, and 11 bases separated the two germline ends. The CDR3 spans 15 residues. Germline V gene data show CDR1 as KGHSH and CDR2 as LQKENI. In nucleotides, the CDR3 is TGTGCCAGCTCACCATTAGAGGGATACACAGATACGCAGTATTTT. Its translation: CASSPLEGYTDTQYF. Filled out from reference TRBV18 and TRBJ2-3, the complete variable domain reads NAGVMQNPRHLVRRRGQEARLRCSPMKGHSHVYWYRQLPEEGLKFMVYLQKENIIDESGMPKERFSAEFPKEGPSILRIQQVVRGDSAAYFCASSPLEGYTDTQYFGPGTRLTVL.

This clonotype was seen a few times. This sequence joins TRBV18 and TRBJ2-7; tentatively, D is TRBD2 (6 bases). CDR3 size: 14 residues. V was clipped by 3 bases and J by 2 bases, with 11 bases between them. Per the germline V gene, CDR1 is KGHSH and CDR2 is LQKENI. In DNA, the CDR3 is TGTGCCAGCTCACCCGGGGTAGCGGCCTACGAGCAGTACTTC. Its translation: CASSPGVAAYEQYF.

In the case of this clonotype: It may be a read error: a sequence one base away is much more abundant. J is TRBJ2-4 and V is TRBV5-1, with 8 bases aligning to TRBD1. The CDR3 is 14 amino acids. Germline loops: CDR1 SGHRS, CDR2 YFSETQ. CDR3: CVSQEGTGVTIQYF. The CDR3, as DNA: TGCGTCAGCCAAGAGGGGACAGGAGTTACCATTCAGTACTTC.

This clonotype was detected many times. The chain employs TRBV5-1 and TRBJ2-7; possibly TRBD1 for D (6 bases). V was shortened by 5 bases and J by 0 bases, with 15 bases between the two germline ends. The CDR3 is 15 residues long. The germline V gene encodes CDR1 SGHRS and CDR2 YFSETQ. The CDR3: CASSSNRDNSYEQYF. The CDR3 nucleotides read TGCGCCAGCAGTTCCAACCGGGACAACTCCTACGAGCAGTACTTC.

The CDR3 spells CSARVPAGEVNYF. The CDR3 coding sequence is TGCAGTGCTAGAGTTCCAGCGGGAGAGGTCAACTACTTC. The chain combines TRBV20-1 with TRBJ2-7; 8 nucleotides agree with TRBD2. The CDR3 runs 13 residues. Trimming removed 1 base from V and 13 bases from J; junction bases left unmatched: 12. Per the germline V gene, CDR1 is DFQATT and CDR2 is SNEGSKA (reference sequence).

This clonotype was observed at least ten times. V and J are TRBV5-1 and TRBJ2-7; 13 nucleotides agree with TRBD2. Germline CDR1 and CDR2: SGHRS and YFSETQ. The CDR3 runs 19 residues. V trimming: 3 bases; J trimming: 6 bases; junction bases outside the gene matches: 18. Here the CDR3 reads CASSSIPGLAGPPRVEQYF. The CDR3 DNA follows: TGCGCCAGCAGCTCCATCCCGGGACTAGCGGGACCCCCCCGGGTCGAGCAGTACTTC.

The chain has TRBV6-5 and TRBJ2-7; D perhaps matches TRBD1 (6 bases). The length of the CDR3 is 15 residues. V gave up 3 bases and J gave up 2 bases, with 14 bases separating them. CDR1 and CDR2 from the germline V gene are MNHEY and SVGAGI. Here the CDR3 reads CASSYSGQQTYEQYF. As DNA, the CDR3 is TGTGCCAGCAGTTATTCGGGACAACAAACCTACGAGCAGTACTTC.

This clonotype was observed a single time. The chain recombines TRBV6-1 with TRBJ1-2, with a tentative D call TRBD1 (6 bases). Trimming shortened V by 7 bases and J by 6 bases, and 24 bases separated the two germline ends. The germline gives CDR1 MNHNS, CDR2 SASEGT. The CDR3 is 16 residues long. The CDR3 reads CASTPGHTLYGNGYTF. DNA for the CDR3: TGTGCCAGCACCCCGGGACACACTCTCTATGGGAATGGCTACACCTTC.

This clonotype was recorded at least ten times. The chain employs TRBV15 and TRBJ1-4; unclear D gene. Germline V gene data show CDR1 as LNHNV and CDR2 as YYDKDF (reference sequence). The length of the CDR3 is 15 residues. V was pared by 4 bases and J by 0 bases, with 9 bases between. CDR3 sequence reads: CATSKDGATNEKLFF. The CDR3, as DNA: TGTGCCACCAGCAAGGACGGTGCAACTAATGAAAAACTGTTTTTT.